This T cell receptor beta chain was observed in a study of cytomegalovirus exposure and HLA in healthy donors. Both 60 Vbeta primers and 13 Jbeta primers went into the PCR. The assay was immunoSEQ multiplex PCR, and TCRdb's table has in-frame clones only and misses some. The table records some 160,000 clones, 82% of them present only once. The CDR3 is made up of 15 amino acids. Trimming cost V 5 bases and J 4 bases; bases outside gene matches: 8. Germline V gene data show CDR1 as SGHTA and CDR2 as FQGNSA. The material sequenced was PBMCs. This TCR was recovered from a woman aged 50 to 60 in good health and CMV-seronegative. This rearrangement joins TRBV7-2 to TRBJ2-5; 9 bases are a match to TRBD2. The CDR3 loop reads CASSPPGLAIETQYF. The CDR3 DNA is TGTGCCAGCAGCCCCCCGGGACTAGCTATAGAGACCCAGTACTTC.